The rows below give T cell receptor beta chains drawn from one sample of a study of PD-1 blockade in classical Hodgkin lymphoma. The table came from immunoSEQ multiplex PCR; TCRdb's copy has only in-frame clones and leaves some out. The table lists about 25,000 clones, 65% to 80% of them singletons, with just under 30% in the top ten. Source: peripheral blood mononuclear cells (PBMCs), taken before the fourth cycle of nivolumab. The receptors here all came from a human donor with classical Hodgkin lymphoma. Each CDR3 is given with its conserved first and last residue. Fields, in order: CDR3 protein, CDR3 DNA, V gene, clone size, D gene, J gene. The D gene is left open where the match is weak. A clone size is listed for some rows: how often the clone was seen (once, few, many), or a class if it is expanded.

CASRATTSGGNTGELFF,TGTGCCAGCAGAGCCACAACTAGCGGGGGGAACACCGGGGAGCTGTTTTTT,TRBV2,-,TRBD2,TRBJ2-2
CASSPGLNTEAFF,TGTGCCAGCTCACCCGGCCTGAACACTGAAGCTTTCTTT,TRBV18,once,-,TRBJ1-1
CASFRGDNEQFF,TGTGCCTCCTTTAGGGGGGACAATGAGCAGTTCTTC,TRBV30,-,-,TRBJ2-1
CASNSLRGVIETQYF,TGTGCCAGCAACTCCCTCCGAGGGGTGATAGAGACCCAGTACTTC,TRBV28,few,-,TRBJ2-5
CASSNRPPNTGELFF,TGTGCCAGCAGCAATCGACCGCCGAACACCGGGGAGCTGTTTTTT,TRBV7-2,-,-,TRBJ2-2
CAGNRDPPYNEQFF,TGTGCTGGAAACAGGGACCCCCCCTACAATGAGCAGTTCTTC,TRBV30,once,-,TRBJ2-1
CASSPRGRGDTQYF,TGTGCCAGCAGTCCGCGGGGGCGGGGGGATACGCAGTATTTT,TRBV6-5,-,-,TRBJ2-3
CASSPPPVASGNTIYF,TGTGCCAGCAGCCCACCTCCCGTAGCCTCTGGAAACACCATATATTTT,TRBV11-3,-,-,TRBJ1-3
CASSLIPQETQYF,TGTGCCAGCAGCTTAATCCCCCAAGAGACCCAGTACTTC,TRBV7-9,-,-,TRBJ2-5
CASSLESAGRSHTF,TGTGCCAGCAGCTTGGAGTCGGCAGGGAGGAGTCACACCTTC,TRBV5-4,-,-,TRBJ1-2
CASRTAGTGGDQPQHF,TGTGCCAGCAGGACCGCCGGGACAGGGGGCGATCAGCCCCAGCATTTT,TRBV6-6,-,TRBD1,TRBJ1-5
CASSQEWGQNYGYTF,TGCGCCAGCAGCCAAGAATGGGGACAGAACTATGGCTACACCTTC,TRBV4-3,-,TRBD1,TRBJ1-2
CASARSGFTEAFF,TGTGCCAGCGCCCGGTCGGGGTTCACTGAAGCTTTCTTT,TRBV7-9,-,-,TRBJ1-1
CASSSPGVAGPNEQFF,TGTGCCAGCAGTTCCCCGGGGGTAGCGGGGCCCAATGAGCAGTTCTTC,TRBV27,-,TRBD2,TRBJ2-1
CASSLGQGHEKLFF,TGTGCCAGCAGCTTAGGACAGGGCCACGAAAAACTGTTTTTT,TRBV7-8,medium-sized,TRBD1,TRBJ1-4
CASSSERGYNEQFF,TGTGCCAGCAGTTCTGAGCGGGGGTACAATGAGCAGTTCTTC,TRBV6-6,-,TRBD2,TRBJ2-1
CASSGQLESGDTQYF,TGTGCCAGCTCGGGACAGCTCGAATCTGGGGATACGCAGTATTTT,TRBV2,-,TRBD1,TRBJ2-3
CASSPSTGVNQPQHF,TGTGCCAGCAGTCCATCGACAGGAGTAAATCAGCCCCAGCATTTT,TRBV6-5,-,-,TRBJ1-5
CASSLALIYTEAFF,TGTGCCAGCAGTTTAGCTCTTATCTACACTGAAGCTTTCTTT,TRBV28,-,-,TRBJ1-1
CASSRDSNQPQHF,TGTGCCAGCAGTCGGGACAGTAATCAGCCCCAGCATTTT,TRBV28,-,TRBD1,TRBJ1-5
CASRADGQTGELFF,TGTGCCAGCAGGGCCGACGGACAGACCGGGGAGCTGTTTTTT,TRBV6-1,-,-,TRBJ2-2
CASGTLGGGDGVTEAFF,TGTGCCAGCGGAACTTTAGGTGGAGGTGATGGGGTCACTGAAGCTTTCTTT,TRBV27,-,-,TRBJ1-1
CASSEAEASGGLGQFF,TGTGCCAGCAGTGAAGCGGAGGCTAGCGGGGGCCTCGGGCAGTTCTTC,TRBV6-1,-,TRBD2,TRBJ2-1
CASSRTLQGKIQFF,TGTGCCAGCTCACGAACCTTGCAGGGCAAAATACAGTTCTTC,TRBV18,-,-,TRBJ2-1
CAISESGGGPPEQFF,TGTGCCATCAGTGAGTCTGGCGGGGGGCCCCCGGAGCAGTTCTTC,TRBV10-3,-,TRBD2,TRBJ2-1
CASSQDAHNSGANVLTF,TGTGCCAGCAGCCAAGATGCGCATAACTCTGGGGCCAACGTCCTGACTTTC,TRBV7-9,-,-,TRBJ2-6
CASSFGTAYGYTF,TGTGCCAGCAGTTTCGGGACTGCCTATGGCTACACCTTC,TRBV6-5,-,-,TRBJ1-2
CASSPLQMNTEAFF,TGTGCCAGCTCACCTTTGCAAATGAACACTGAAGCTTTCTTT,TRBV18,few,-,TRBJ1-1
CASSLGSLGTDTQYF,TGCGCCAGCAGCTTGGGCAGCCTGGGCACAGATACGCAGTATTTT,TRBV5-1,-,-,TRBJ2-3
CASSLGFGRAGGPQDTQYF,TGTGCCAGCAGCTTAGGGTTCGGTAGGGCGGGGGGGCCTCAGGATACCCAGTACTTC,TRBV7-8,-,TRBD2,TRBJ2-5
CASSFAPGNNQPQHF,TGTGCCAGCAGCTTTGCTCCGGGCAACAATCAGCCCCAGCATTTT,TRBV5-5,-,-,TRBJ1-5
CASSQEGALYNEQFF,TGCGCCAGCAGCCAAGAGGGGGCACTCTACAATGAGCAGTTCTTC,TRBV4-1,few,-,TRBJ2-1
CASSLERGRGARDTQYF,TGTGCCAGCAGCTTAGAACGGGGCAGGGGGGCCCGAGATACGCAGTATTTT,TRBV11-2,-,-,TRBJ2-3
CAWTTGFMMSTGELFF,TGTGCCTGGACAACAGGGTTTATGATGAGCACCGGGGAGCTGTTTTTT,TRBV30,once,-,TRBJ2-2
CASSPGTSAGELFF,TGCGCCAGCAGCCCTGGGACTAGCGCCGGGGAGCTGTTTTTT,TRBV5-1,-,TRBD2,TRBJ2-2
CASSLGRQGRETQYF,TGTGCCAGCAGCTTAGGGCGACAGGGTAGAGAGACCCAGTACTTC,TRBV11-3,once,TRBD1,TRBJ2-5
CASSVLTGGTGQPQHF,TGTGCCAGCAGTGTCCTCACAGGGGGCACTGGGCAGCCCCAGCATTTT,TRBV28,-,TRBD1,TRBJ1-5
CASKIGTGPTDTQYF,TGTGCCAGCAAAATCGGGACAGGGCCAACAGATACGCAGTATTTT,TRBV7-6,-,TRBD1,TRBJ2-3
CSAGAMGETQYF,TGCAGCGCCGGGGCCATGGGGGAGACCCAGTACTTC,TRBV29-1,-,-,TRBJ2-5
CASSVIVTDTQYF,TGTGCCAGCAGTGTGATCGTGACAGATACGCAGTATTTT,TRBV6-1,-,-,TRBJ2-3